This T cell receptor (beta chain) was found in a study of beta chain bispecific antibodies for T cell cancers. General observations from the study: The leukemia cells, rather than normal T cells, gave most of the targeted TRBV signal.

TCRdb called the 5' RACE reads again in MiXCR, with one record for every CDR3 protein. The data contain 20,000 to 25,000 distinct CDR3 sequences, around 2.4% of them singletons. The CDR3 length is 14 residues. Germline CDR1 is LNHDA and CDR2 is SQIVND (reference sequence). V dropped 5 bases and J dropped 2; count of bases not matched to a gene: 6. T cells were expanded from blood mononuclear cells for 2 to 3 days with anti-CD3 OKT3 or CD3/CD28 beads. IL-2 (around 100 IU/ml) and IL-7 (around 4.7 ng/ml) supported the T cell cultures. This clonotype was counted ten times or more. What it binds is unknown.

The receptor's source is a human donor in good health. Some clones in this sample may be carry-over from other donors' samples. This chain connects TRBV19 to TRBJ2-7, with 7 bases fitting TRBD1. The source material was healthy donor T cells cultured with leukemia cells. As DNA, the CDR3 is TGTGCCAGTAGTCTTAGACAGGGCGCCTACGAGCAGTACTTC. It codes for CASSLRQGAYEQYF.